Below are 6 T cell receptor beta chains sequenced from a single sample in a study of blood T cell repertoires in COVID-19. Sequenced by immunoSEQ multiplex PCR; TCRdb stores in-frame clones only, minus some. The data show roughly 70,000 clones, around 70% seen once. The material sequenced was peripheral blood. These receptors all come from a man in his sixties with acute or convalescent COVID-19.

V is TRBV5-8 and J is TRBJ2-5, with 10 bases aligning to TRBD2. Germline CDR1 and CDR2: SGHTS and YDEGEE. The CDR3 runs to 15 residues. V lost 4 bases to trimming and J lost 5 bases; unmatched junction nucleotides: 8. CDR3 DNA sequence: TGTGCCAGCAGCCGGAGCGGGGGGGCCATCGAGACCCAGTACTTC. Its translation: CASSRSGGAIETQYF.

The genes are TRBV5-8 and TRBJ1-6; 9 bases are a match to TRBD1. The germline gives CDR1 SGHTS, CDR2 YDEGEE. Trimming at V came to 4 bases and at J to 11 bases, leaving 7 bases not matched to a gene. The CDR3 is 14 amino acids. The CDR3 is CASSPGQGGTPLHF. Written as DNA, the CDR3 is TGTGCCAGCAGCCCGGGACAGGGTGGGACACCCCTCCACTTT. Full variable domain (missing parts from reference TRBV5-8 and TRBJ1-6): EAGVTQSPTHLIKTRGQQATLRCSPISGHTSVYWYQQALGLGLQFLLWYDEGEERNRGNFPPRFSGRQFPNYSSELNVNALELEDSALYLCASSPGQGGTPLHFGNGTRLTVT.

This sequence joins TRBV11-3 and TRBJ2-5; TRBD1 matches 7 bases. CDR1 is SGHNT and CDR2 is YENEEA in the germline V gene. The V segment lost 5 bases and the J segment 3 bases; nucleotides outside the gene matches: 3. This CDR3 is built from 13 residues. The CDR3 sequence: CASSLGTEETQYF. DNA of the CDR3: TGTGCCAGCAGCCTCGGGACAGAAGAGACCCAGTACTTC.

This chain joins TRBV10-3 and TRBJ2-5; 15 bases align to TRBD2. Germline V gene data show CDR1 as ENHRY and CDR2 as SYGVKD. The V and J ends lost 5 bases and 2 bases, in that order; junction bases with no gene match: 3. This CDR3 region has 16 residues. The CDR3 here is CAISRGTSGGQETQYF. Here the CDR3 DNA reads TGTGCCATCAGTAGAGGGACTAGCGGGGGGCAAGAGACCCAGTACTTC.

V and J are TRBV14 and TRBJ1-1; TRBD1 is a possible D gene (6 bases). Germline V gene lookup returns CDR1 SGHDN and CDR2 FVKESK. This CDR3 comprises 13 residues. The ends were cut back, 3 bases at V and 7 bases at J, with 12 bases in the middle. The CDR3 region is CASSHLTGSEAFF. The CDR3 coding sequence is TGTGCCAGCAGCCACCTGACAGGTAGTGAAGCTTTCTTT.

The rearrangement joins TRBV6-5 to TRBJ2-1; 7 bases agree with TRBD1. V shed 6 bases, J shed 3 bases, and the junction held 8 bases outside the gene matches. CDR1 is MNHEY and CDR2 is SVGAGI in the germline V gene. There are 15 residues in the CDR3. The CDR3 DNA sequence: TGTGCCAGCAGCCCCGACAGGGAGAACTACAATGAGCAGTTCTTC. Translation gives CASSPDRENYNEQFF.